These 29 T cell receptor beta chains share one sample of origin, sequenced in a study of memory CD4+ T cells and cytomegalovirus serostatus. Sequencing was performed with immunoSEQ multiplex PCR; in TCRdb, only in-frame clones are kept and a portion is missing. The top ten hold more than 0.5% of the sample, which has approximately 30,000 clones, around 74% seen once. Single viable CD3+CD4+CD8-CD45RO+ cells were sorted as the memory CD4+ T cells. The source material was memory CD4+ T cells from blood. These receptors were obtained from an adult in good health and CMV-seronegative. Some clones in this sample may be carry-over from other donors' samples.

The sample holds one count of this clone. The chain is built from TRBV4-2 and TRBJ2-3; D is unclear. V lost 0 bases and J 3 bases, leaving 4 bases between the germline ends. CDR1 is LGHNA and CDR2 is YNFKEQ in the germline V gene. CDR3 size: 13 residues. CDR3 in amino acids: CASSQEGTDTQYF. The CDR3 coding sequence is TGTGCCAGCAGCCAAGAGGGAACAGATACGCAGTATTTT.

The chain couples TRBV10-3 to TRBJ1-2; unclear D gene. The V and J ends lost 1 base and 4 bases respectively, with 13 bases between them. The CDR3 length is 15 residues. Germline-derived CDR1 and CDR2 are ENHRY and SYGVKD. The CDR3 DNA reads as TGTGCCATCAGTGAGTACGACCCCCCAACCTATGGCTACACCTTC. This codes for CAISEYDPPTYGYTF.

The V call is TRBV6-5, the J call TRBJ1-1, with a weak D call TRBD1 (6 bases). The V gene's germline CDR1 is MNHEY and CDR2 SVGAGI. Trimming took off 7 bases at V and 4 bases at J, with 16 bases between the two ends. CDR3 length: 14 residues. The CDR3 sequence is CASTQEGVATEAFF. The CDR3 nucleotides read TGTGCCAGCACTCAGGAGGGGGTGGCCACTGAAGCTTTCTTT.

Worth noting for this clone: One junction end does not reproduce the germline sequence, and a read error may be involved. The chain couples TRBV7-7 to TRBJ2-2; 7 nucleotides agree with TRBD1. The CDR3 has 16 residues. CDR1 and CDR2 from the germline V gene are SSHAT and FNYEAQ (reference sequence). DNA for the CDR3: TGTGCTAGCAGCTCCAAAAGGGACAGCGACACCGGGGAGCTGTTTTTT. It specifies CASSSKRDSDTGELFF.

The chain employs TRBV5-1 and TRBJ1-1; D remains unclear. Trimming took off 4 bases at V and 0 bases at J, with 13 bases between the two ends. CDR1 is SGHRS, CDR2 YFSETQ, per germline. This CDR3 is built from 15 residues. The CDR3 sequence is CASSPQWAVNTEAFF. CDR3 bases: TGCGCCAGCAGCCCCCAATGGGCGGTGAACACTGAAGCTTTCTTT. Looking up the rest from reference TRBV5-1 and TRBJ1-1 gives the full variable domain: KAGVTQTPRYLIKTRGQQVTLSCSPISGHRSVSWYQQTPGQGLQFLFEYFSETQRNKGNFPGRFSGRQFSNSRSEMNVSTLELGDSALYLCASSPQWAVNTEAFFGQGTRLTVV.

This chain links TRBV5-1 with TRBJ1-5; D uncertain. Trimming removed 0 bases from V and 0 bases from J, with 7 bases in between. Germline-derived CDR1 and CDR2 are SGHRS and YFSETQ. This CDR3 is built from 15 residues. CDR3 amino acids: CASSLDSNSNQPQHF. The CDR3 DNA reads as TGCGCCAGCAGCTTGGACAGCAATAGCAATCAGCCCCAGCATTTT.

V is TRBV6-6 and J is TRBJ2-6; TRBD2 might be the D (6 bases). Trimming shortened V by 0 bases and J by 15 bases, and 9 bases separated the two germline ends. The germline V gene has CDR1 MNHNY and CDR2 SVGAGI (reference sequence). The CDR3 extends over 12 amino acids. The CDR3 loop is CASSYSEGPLTF. In DNA form, the CDR3 reads TGTGCCAGCAGTTACTCGGAGGGGCCCCTGACTTTC.

V gene TRBV6-5 combines with J gene TRBJ1-1; D is unclear. CDR1 MNHEY and CDR2 SVGAGI come from the germline V gene. Trimming shortened V by 2 bases and J by 2 bases, and 9 bases separated the two germline ends. CDR3 size: 14 residues. In DNA, the CDR3 is TGTGCCAGCAGTTACCACGGGGATAACACTGAAGCTTTCTTT. Its protein is CASSYHGDNTEAFF.

V and J are TRBV5-4 and TRBJ2-7, with D possibly matching TRBD2 (6 bases). The CDR3 consists of 11 residues. In germline, CDR1 is SGHNT, CDR2 YYREEE (reference sequence). V was pared by 3 bases and J by 6 bases, with 7 bases between. The CDR3 sequence: CASSWRGEQYF. The CDR3 bases are TGTGCCAGCAGCTGGAGGGGCGAGCAGTACTTC.

This rearrangement joins TRBV13 to TRBJ1-1, with D perhaps matching TRBD1 (5 bases). CDR3 length: 15 residues. Germline CDR1 PRHDT, CDR2 FYEKMQ (reference sequence). The V gene lost 5 bases and the J gene lost 11 bases, with 24 bases spanning the gap. CDR3 bases: TGTGCCAGCAGCCGTGGGACCTCGGGAGCAAAGGTCGCTTTCTTT. Translated: CASSRGTSGAKVAFF.

The chain uses TRBV5-1 and TRBJ2-7; 10 bases agree with TRBD1. Trimming removed 3 bases from V and 5 bases from J; junction bases left unmatched: 11. Germline V gene lookup returns CDR1 SGHRS and CDR2 YFSETQ. The CDR3 spans 16 residues. This CDR3 is CASSSGLRDRGHEQYF. The CDR3 DNA reads TGCGCCAGCAGCTCCGGACTCCGGGACAGGGGCCACGAGCAGTACTTC.

The chain carries TRBV19 and TRBJ2-2, with no clear D. The CDR3 spans 13 residues. The germline V and J ends were trimmed by 7 bases and 4 bases, with 10 bases remaining between them. Germline loops: CDR1 LNHDA, CDR2 SQIVND (reference sequence). As DNA, the CDR3 is TGTGCCAGTACGGCAGGCCGCACCGGGGAGCTGTTTTTT. Translated: CASTAGRTGELFF.

This chain links TRBV7-9 with TRBJ1-2, with D perhaps matching TRBD1 (6 bases). The V and J ends lost 2 bases and 7 bases respectively, with 11 bases between them. CDR1 is SEHNR, CDR2 FQNEAQ, per germline (reference sequence). The CDR3 contains 13 residues. The CDR3 DNA follows: TGTGCCAGCAGCTTAACAGGGTACTCTGGCTACACCTTC. It specifies CASSLTGYSGYTF.

The J gene is TRBJ1-6, the V gene TRBV5-4, with D perhaps matching TRBD1 (6 bases). This CDR3 has 17 amino acids. Germline-derived CDR1 and CDR2 are SGHNT and YYREEE (reference sequence). The ends were cut back, 3 bases at V and 9 bases at J, with 22 bases in the middle. The CDR3 coding sequence is TGTGCCAGCAGCTCGAGTGTAGGGGGAAGGGTTGGTTCACCCCTCCACTTT. This gives the protein CASSSSVGGRVGSPLHF.

The chain employs TRBV11-2 and TRBJ2-7; 11 bases are shared with TRBD1. V was clipped by 1 base and J by 3 bases; unmatched bases: 11. Per germline, CDR1 SGHAT and CDR2 FQNNGV. This CDR3 spans 18 amino acids. The CDR3 region is CASSLVSRGQGVLYEQYF. Written as DNA, the CDR3 is TGTGCCAGCAGCTTAGTTTCCCGGGGACAGGGGGTCCTCTACGAGCAGTACTTC.

The chain links TRBV30 to TRBJ1-4; the D is unclear. V lost 2 bases and J 7 bases, leaving 11 bases between the germline ends. This CDR3 is built from 13 residues. From germline, CDR1 is GTSNPN and CDR2 SVGIG (reference sequence). The CDR3 region is CAWSSQNGEKLFF. The CDR3 coding sequence is TGTGCCTGGAGTTCCCAGAATGGTGAAAAACTGTTTTTT. Based on the CDR3 plus reference TRBV30 and TRBJ1-4, the full variable domain is SQTIHQWPATLVQPVGSPLSLECTVEGTSNPNLYWYRQAAGRGLQLLFYSVGIGQISSEVPQNLSASRPQDRQFILSSKKLLLSDSGFYLCAWSSQNGEKLFFGSGTQLSVL.

This chain connects TRBV7-2 to TRBJ2-4; a weak D match, TRBD2 (6 bases). Trimming removed 9 bases at V and 0 bases at J, with 15 bases between. Germline V gene sequence: CDR1 SGHTA, CDR2 FQGNSA. The CDR3 has 15 residues. CDR3 nucleotides: TGTGCCAGTGGGGTTAGCGGAGTAGCCAAAAACATTCAGTACTTC. The encoded protein is CASGVSGVAKNIQYF.

The V call is TRBV7-2, the J call TRBJ1-2, with D possibly TRBD1 on 5 matching bases. The germline gives CDR1 SGHTA, CDR2 FQGNSA. Trimming took 5 bases from V and 5 from J, leaving 15 bases between them. The CDR3 contains 14 residues. The CDR3 is CASSRDSLSYGYTF. In DNA, the CDR3 is TGTGCCAGCAGCCGAGACAGCCTCTCATATGGCTACACCTTC.

J is TRBJ2-2 and V is TRBV11-2; D possibly uses TRBD1 or TRBD2 (7 bases each). Deletions cut 3 bases from V and 3 bases from J, with 20 bases between. Looked up from germline, CDR1 is SGHAT and CDR2 is FQNNGV. The CDR3 consists of 18 residues. CDR3 DNA sequence: TGTGCCAGCAGCTTTTCAGGGGGGGGCTGGTGGGACACCGGGGAGCTGTTTTTT. Encoded protein: CASSFSGGGWWDTGELFF.

This rearrangement joins TRBV2 to TRBJ1-2, with D perhaps TRBD1 (5 bases). Germline V CDR1 and CDR2: SNHLY, FYNNEI. V shed 5 bases and J shed 0 bases, with 10 bases lying between them. This CDR3 is 14 amino acids long. CDR3 sequence (DNA): TGTGCCAGCAGTCCCGCAGGGACTAACTATGGCTACACCTTC. Translated, it gives CASSPAGTNYGYTF.

CDR3 sequence: CASNEAGELFF. The CDR3, as DNA: TGTGCCAGTAATGAGGCCGGGGAGCTGTTTTTT. This rearrangement joins TRBV19 to TRBJ2-2; D is undetermined. V was cut by 7 bases and J by 6 bases, with 6 bases left in between. The CDR3 sequence is 11 residues long. Germline V gene data show CDR1 as LNHDA and CDR2 as SQIVND (reference sequence).

The chain is built from TRBV7-9 and TRBJ1-5; 10 nucleotides align to TRBD1. The germline gives CDR1 SEHNR, CDR2 FQNEAQ (reference sequence). The CDR3 consists of 18 residues. V was pared by 4 bases and J by 2 bases, with 11 bases of the junction left unmatched. The CDR3 nucleotides are TGTGCCAGCAGCTACACCGGGACAGGGGTGGGCGGCAATCAGCCCCAGCATTTT. It encodes CASSYTGTGVGGNQPQHF.

This clone appeared a few times. The J gene is TRBJ2-4, the V gene TRBV5-1; possibly TRBD1 for D (6 bases). Germline V CDR1 and CDR2: SGHRS, YFSETQ. The CDR3 sequence is 14 residues long. V shed 3 bases and J shed 5 bases, with 12 bases lying between them. DNA for the CDR3: TGCGCCAGCAGCTCCACAGGGTATCAAAACATTCAGTACTTC. This sequence encodes CASSSTGYQNIQYF.

The chain links TRBV28 to TRBJ1-1; no firm D call. Germline-derived CDR1 and CDR2 are MDHEN and SYDVKM. The length of the CDR3 is 14 residues. Trimming removed 6 bases at V and 2 bases at J, with 13 bases between. This CDR3 is CASRAVEANTEAFF. CDR3 bases: TGTGCCAGCAGGGCCGTCGAGGCCAACACTGAAGCTTTCTTT.

This chain joins TRBV29-1 and TRBJ1-5; D is unclear. The CDR3 extends over 12 amino acids. Trimming left V 6 bases short and J 6 bases short, with 12 bases between. Germline V CDR1 and CDR2: SQVTM, ANQGSEA. CDR3 nucleotides: TGCAGCGTGGGGAGTAAGGGTCAGCCCCAGCATTTT. This translates into CSVGSKGQPQHF.

The chain employs TRBV7-3 and TRBJ2-2; D possibly corresponds to TRBD2 (5 bases). The CDR3 extends over 13 amino acids. Germline values: CDR1 SGHTA, CDR2 FQGTGA. V was cut by 3 bases and J by 7 bases, with 9 bases left in between. The CDR3 reads CASSFQADGELFF. CDR3 DNA sequence: TGTGCCAGCAGCTTTCAAGCGGACGGGGAGCTGTTTTTT.

This chain uses TRBV6-4 with TRBJ2-7; D is perhaps TRBD1 (5 bases). Trimming took off 5 bases at V and 5 bases at J, with 16 bases between the two ends. The CDR3 is 14 amino acids. Germline V gene lookup returns CDR1 MRHNA and CDR2 SNTAGT. In nucleotides, the CDR3 is TGTGCCAGCAGTCCCCAGGCAGGGATCAACGAGCAGTACTTC. The encoded protein is CASSPQAGINEQYF.

The chain recombines TRBV30 with TRBJ2-2, with D maybe TRBD2 (7 bases). This CDR3 comprises 14 residues. V lost 4 bases to trimming and J lost 6 bases, with 15 bases between them. Looked up from germline, CDR1 is GTSNPN and CDR2 is SVGIG (reference sequence). CDR3 sequence: CAWNPGGGAGELFF. The CDR3 DNA reads as TGTGCCTGGAACCCAGGAGGGGGGGCCGGGGAGCTGTTTTTT.

The CDR3 is CASSLTGTGYEQYF. The CDR3 nucleotides read TGTGCCAGCAGCTTGACCGGGACAGGCTACGAGCAGTACTTC. This chain links TRBV5-6 with TRBJ2-7, with TRBD1 matching 8 bases. The germline V gene has CDR1 SGHDT and CDR2 YYEEEE. The CDR3 totals 14 residues. V lost 1 base to trimming and J lost 3 bases; unmatched junction nucleotides: 3.